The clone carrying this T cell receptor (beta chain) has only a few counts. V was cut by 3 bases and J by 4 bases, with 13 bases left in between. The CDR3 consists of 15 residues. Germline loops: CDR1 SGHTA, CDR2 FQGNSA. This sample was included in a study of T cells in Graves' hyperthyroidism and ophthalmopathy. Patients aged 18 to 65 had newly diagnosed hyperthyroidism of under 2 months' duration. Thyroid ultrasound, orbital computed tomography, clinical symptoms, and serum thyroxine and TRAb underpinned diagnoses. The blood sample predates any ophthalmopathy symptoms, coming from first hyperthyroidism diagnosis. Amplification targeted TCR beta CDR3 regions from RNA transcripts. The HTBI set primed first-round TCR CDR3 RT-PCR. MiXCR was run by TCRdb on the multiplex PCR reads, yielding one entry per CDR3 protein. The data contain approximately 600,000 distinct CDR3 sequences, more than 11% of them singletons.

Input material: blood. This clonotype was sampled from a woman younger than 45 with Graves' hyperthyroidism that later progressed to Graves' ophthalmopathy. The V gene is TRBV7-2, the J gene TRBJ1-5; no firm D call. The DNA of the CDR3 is TGTGCCAGCAGCTTGGCCCGGGTAGGAAATCAGCCCCAGCATTTT. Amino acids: CASSLARVGNQPQHF.